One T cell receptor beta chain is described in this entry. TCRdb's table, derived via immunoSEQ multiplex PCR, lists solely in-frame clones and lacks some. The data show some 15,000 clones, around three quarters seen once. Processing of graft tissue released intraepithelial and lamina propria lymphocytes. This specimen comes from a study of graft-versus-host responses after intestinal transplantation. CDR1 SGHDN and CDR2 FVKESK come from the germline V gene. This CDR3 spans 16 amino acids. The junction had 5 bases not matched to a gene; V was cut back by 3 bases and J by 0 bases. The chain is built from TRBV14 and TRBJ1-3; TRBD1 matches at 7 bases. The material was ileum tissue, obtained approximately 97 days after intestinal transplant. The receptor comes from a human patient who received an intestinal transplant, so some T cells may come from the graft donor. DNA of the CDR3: TGTGCCAGCAGCCATAGGGACAGACTCTCTGGAAACACCATATATTTT. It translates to CASSHRDRLSGNTIYF.